The T cell receptor beta chain described here comes from a study of blood T cell repertoires in COVID-19. Study information: Acute and convalescent COVID-19 samples came from the United States, Italy and Spain. T cells, B-cell-depleted T cells, or PBMCs supplied cDNA or gDNA.

Original processing notes: Estimation of nucleated cell counts was performed using reference gene primer amplification. Sequencing was performed with immunoSEQ multiplex PCR; in TCRdb, only in-frame clones are kept and a portion is missing. The DNA gave D and trimming, while V, J and clone size come from that table. The repertoire holds 70,000 to 100,000 clones, about 90% seen once, with roughly 2.5% in the top ten. Enrollment of patients from Seattle took place during active infection, with longitudinal follow-up. This clone was recorded only once. CDR1 is SNHLY and CDR2 is FYNNEI in the germline V gene. V was clipped by 6 bases and J by 5 bases; unmatched bases: 9. This CDR3 contains 15 residues.

The sequenced material came from peripheral blood. The chain joins TRBV2 to TRBJ1-4, with 7 bases aligning to TRBD1. The origin of this receptor is a man aged 50-60 years with COVID-19, enrolled during active disease. The CDR3 DNA reads as TGTGCCAGCAGCGTCGCCGGGACAGACAATGAAAAACTGTTTTTT. It is translated as CASSVAGTDNEKLFF. The full variable domain, in which reference TRBV2 and TRBJ1-4 provide the parts outside the CDR3, is EPEVTQTPSHQVTQMGQEVILRCVPISNHLYFYWYRQILGQKVEFLVSFYNNEISEKSEIFDDQFSVERPDGSNFTLKIRSTKLEDSAMYFCASSVAGTDNEKLFFGSGTQLSVL.